This passage covers 28 T cell receptor beta chains from one sample sequenced in a study of blood T cell repertoires in COVID-19. TCRdb's copy holds only in-frame clones and misses some; the assay was immunoSEQ multiplex PCR. This table has 250,000 to 350,000 clones, about 85% appearing once. Material: peripheral blood. The receptors shown here come from a human donor with COVID-19, enrolled during active disease. The donor label of this sample is uncertain.

This chain links TRBV6-1 with TRBJ2-2; TRBD1 agrees at 11 bases. V shed 3 bases and J 7 bases; nucleotides not matched to a gene: 4. Germline V gene lookup returns CDR1 MNHNS and CDR2 SASEGT. The CDR3 runs to 15 residues. CDR3 bases: TGTGCCAGCAGTGACGGGACAGGGGGGCACGGGGAGCTGTTTTTT. This sequence encodes CASSDGTGGHGELFF.

This clone was recorded only once. The rearrangement links TRBV3-1 (or the pseudogene TRBV3-2) to TRBJ2-5; D possibly corresponds to TRBD2 (6 bases). V dropped 1 base and J dropped 6 bases, with 12 bases sitting between them. This CDR3 has 14 amino acids. Germline CDR1 LGHDT, CDR2 YNNKEL (reference sequence). The DNA of the CDR3 is TGTGCCAGCAGCCAAGCGGTAGGAGGGAAGACCCAGTACTTC. It codes for CASSQAVGGKTQYF.

CDR3: CSAGQVETQYF. The CDR3 DNA sequence: TGCAGCGCGGGACAGGTAGAGACCCAGTACTTC. The V gene is TRBV29-1, the J gene TRBJ2-5; 8 bases match TRBD1. This CDR3 region has 11 residues. CDR1 is SQVTM and CDR2 is ANQGSEA in the germline V gene. Trimming took 7 bases from V and 4 from J; bases not matched to a gene: 2.

The rearrangement joins TRBV7-9 to TRBJ1-6; the D gene is possibly TRBD1 (6 bases). V dropped 5 bases and J dropped 5 bases, with 10 bases sitting between them. The CDR3 runs 14 residues. Germline V gene lookup returns CDR1 SEHNR and CDR2 FQNEAQ (reference sequence). The chain's CDR3 is CASSARTDNSPLHF. The CDR3, as DNA: TGTGCCAGCAGCGCCAGGACAGATAATTCACCCCTCCACTTT. The full variable domain, with the rest looked up from reference TRBV7-9 and TRBJ1-6, is DTGVSQNPRHKITKRGQNVTFRCDPISEHNRLYWYRQTLGQGPEFLTYFQNEAQLEKSRLLSDRFSAERPKGSFSTLEIQRTEQGDSAMYLCASSARTDNSPLHFGNGTRLTVT.

The chain employs TRBV2 and TRBJ1-4, with a tentative D call TRBD1 (5 bases). CDR1 and CDR2 from the germline V gene are SNHLY and FYNNEI. CDR3 length: 15 residues. The V gene lost 2 bases and the J gene lost 3 bases, with 10 bases spanning the gap. In nucleotides, the CDR3 is TGTGCCAGCAGTGAAAACCGGGGGGCTAATGAAAAACTGTTTTTT. Translation gives CASSENRGANEKLFF.

This clone was seen a few times. The rearrangement links TRBV19 to TRBJ2-7; 8 bases map to TRBD2. This CDR3 is built from 16 residues. The V segment lost 6 bases and the J segment 0 bases; nucleotides outside the gene matches: 10. Germline V gene lookup returns CDR1 LNHDA and CDR2 SQIVND (reference sequence). The CDR3 reads CASREREKECSYEQYF. The CDR3 DNA reads TGTGCCAGTAGGGAGCGGGAGAAGGAGTGCTCCTACGAGCAGTACTTC.

The rearrangement links TRBV30 to TRBJ1-1; 8 bases are shared with TRBD1. The CDR3 totals 14 residues. Germline V gene sequence: CDR1 GTSNPN, CDR2 SVGIG (reference sequence). The junction had 11 bases not matched to a gene; V was cut back by 1 base and J by 10 bases. The CDR3 reads CAWSAGGGLWGAFF. CDR3 nucleotides: TGTGCCTGGAGTGCAGGGGGCGGGCTATGGGGAGCTTTCTTT.

This chain links TRBV3-1 (or the pseudogene TRBV3-2) with TRBJ1-4; no clear D gene. Trimming removed 4 bases at V and 3 bases at J, with 18 bases between. This CDR3 contains 17 residues. Per the germline V gene, CDR1 is LGHDT and CDR2 is YNNKEL (reference sequence). In nucleotides, the CDR3 is TGTGCCAGCAGCCCCCCGGAACAGTTTTTTCCTAATGAAAAACTGTTTTTT. Protein sequence: CASSPPEQFFPNEKLFF.

The V and J genes are TRBV18 and TRBJ1-1, with TRBD1 matching 7 bases. The CDR3 loop spans 12 amino acids. CDR1 and CDR2 from the germline V gene are KGHSH and LQKENI. V was clipped by 3 bases and J by 9 bases; unmatched bases: 4. Written as DNA, the CDR3 is TGTGCCAGCTCACCGGACAGGAGAAAAGCTTTCTTT. It is translated as CASSPDRRKAFF.

The rearrangement links TRBV7-2 to TRBJ2-3; 7 bases are a match to TRBD2. The CDR3 consists of 15 residues. The J segment lost 2 bases and the V segment lost 1 base, leaving 3 bases of the junction unmatched. Germline V gives CDR1 SGHTA, CDR2 FQGNSA. The CDR3 here is CASSLERGNTDTQYF. The CDR3 DNA reads as TGTGCCAGCAGCTTAGAGCGGGGAAACACAGATACGCAGTATTTT.

The CDR3 bases are TGCGCCAGCAGCTCCGGGGGGGTGGACAAAAACATTCAGTACTTC. Translating it yields CASSSGGVDKNIQYF. The V call is TRBV5-1, the J call TRBJ2-4; 8 bases match TRBD2. V trimming: 3 bases; J trimming: 3 bases; junction bases outside the gene matches: 5. This CDR3 has 15 amino acids. The germline V gene has CDR1 SGHRS and CDR2 YFSETQ.

The chain has TRBV5-6 and TRBJ1-6; 7 positions agree with TRBD1. With 5 bases clipped from V and 10 bases from J, the junction kept 9 bases outside the gene matches. This CDR3 is 14 amino acids long. The V gene's germline CDR1 is SGHDT and CDR2 YYEEEE. In nucleotides, the CDR3 is TGTGCCAGCAGTAAGACAGGGACAAGATCACCCCTCCACTTT. This codes for CASSKTGTRSPLHF.

This clone was picked up a small number of times. The chain carries TRBV28 and TRBJ2-3; 12 bases agree with TRBD2. Germline trimming cut 3 bases from V and 2 bases from J; bases unmatched to any gene: 3. The CDR3 sequence is 16 residues long. Germline V lookup: CDR1 MDHEN, CDR2 SYDVKM. CDR3 residues: CASSFPSGRVTDTQYF. CDR3 nucleotide sequence: TGTGCCAGCAGTTTTCCTAGCGGGAGGGTCACAGATACGCAGTATTTT.

The chain employs TRBV7-2 and TRBJ2-2; maybe TRBD1 (6 bases). V was shortened by 2 bases and J by 11 bases, with 18 bases between the two germline ends. The germline V gene has CDR1 SGHTA and CDR2 FQGNSA. The CDR3 contains 15 residues. The CDR3, as DNA: TGTGCCAGCAGCTTAATGGCAGGGGATGACGGAGAGCTGTTTTTT. As protein: CASSLMAGDDGELFF.

The chain joins TRBV4-3 to TRBJ2-2, with 11 bases fitting TRBD1. The CDR3 contains 16 residues. Unmatched junction bases numbered 5, after V lost 5 bases and J lost 3 bases. Germline V gene sequence: CDR1 LGHNA, CDR2 YSLEER. The CDR3 coding sequence is TGCGCCAGCAGCGGCCGGGACAGGGGGGACACCGGGGAGCTGTTTTTT. This sequence encodes CASSGRDRGDTGELFF.

This clone was seen only a few times. A read error may account for a junction end that differs from germline. V gene TRBV11-2 combines with J gene TRBJ1-2, with 7 bases matching TRBD1. Looked up from germline, CDR1 is SGHAT and CDR2 is FQNNGV. This CDR3 has 11 amino acids. CDR3 protein: CASSRGQAGAF. DNA for the CDR3: TGTGCCAGCAGCCGAGGACAGGCTGGGGCCTTC.

The chain employs TRBV11-2 and TRBJ1-1, with 7 bases aligning to TRBD1. V lost 3 bases to trimming and J lost 6 bases; unmatched junction nucleotides: 10. This CDR3 is built from 15 residues. The germline gives CDR1 SGHAT, CDR2 FQNNGV. CDR3 in amino acids: CASSFQTGLGSEAFF. The CDR3 DNA reads TGTGCCAGCAGCTTCCAGACAGGGTTAGGATCTGAAGCTTTCTTT.

This CDR3 is CASRPTGQGDYEQYF. The CDR3 DNA reads TGTGCCAGCAGACCCACAGGGCAGGGCGACTACGAGCAGTACTTC. The chain carries TRBV7-2 and TRBJ2-7; tentatively, D is TRBD1 (6 bases). Germline lookup yields CDR1 SGHTA and CDR2 FQGNSA. V was clipped by 6 bases and J by 3 bases, with 18 bases between them. The CDR3 extends over 15 amino acids.

The chain carries TRBV3-1 (or the pseudogene TRBV3-2) and TRBJ2-1; tentatively, D is TRBD1 (6 bases). V was trimmed by 4 bases and J by 3 bases, leaving 13 bases between them. There are 15 residues in the CDR3. CDR1 and CDR2 from the germline V gene are LGHDT and YNNKEL (reference sequence). The CDR3 DNA reads as TGTGCCAGCAGCCCCCGGGACACCCTCTACAATGAGCAGTTCTTC. Its protein is CASSPRDTLYNEQFF.

This chain links TRBV6-5 with TRBJ2-5, with D possibly TRBD1 on 7 matching bases. This CDR3 has 15 amino acids. Germline CDR1 and CDR2: MNHEY and SVGAGI. V lost 5 bases to trimming and J lost 4 bases, with 17 bases between them. As DNA, the CDR3 is TGTGCCAGCAGTCTCCCTCAGGGGGGAGGAGAGACCCAGTACTTC. As protein: CASSLPQGGGETQYF.

The count of this clone is one. The rearrangement joins TRBV19 to TRBJ2-3; D might be TRBD2 (5 bases). Trimming pared 5 bases from V and 0 bases from J, leaving 12 bases between. Germline lookup yields CDR1 LNHDA and CDR2 SQIVND (reference sequence). The CDR3 extends over 15 amino acids. The CDR3 spells CASSASLVSTDTQYF. DNA for the CDR3: TGTGCCAGTAGTGCTTCACTAGTTAGCACAGATACGCAGTATTTT.

This clone was recorded a few times. This chain uses TRBV5-6 with TRBJ1-2; possibly TRBD1 for D (6 bases). V was shortened by 1 base and J by 4 bases, with 14 bases between the two germline ends. The CDR3 runs 15 residues. CDR1 is SGHDT, CDR2 YYEEEE, per germline. CDR3 coding DNA: TGTGCCAGCAGCTTGTCAGGGGCGGCGAGCTATGGCTACACCTTC. Protein: CASSLSGAASYGYTF.

This clone was detected only a few times. This chain links TRBV30 with TRBJ1-1; a possible D gene is TRBD1 (5 bases). The CDR3 covers 14 residues. Germline loops: CDR1 GTSNPN, CDR2 SVGIG (reference sequence). The V gene lost 3 bases and the J gene lost 6 bases, with 17 bases spanning the gap. The CDR3 loop is CAWRGRKGAPEAFF. The CDR3 DNA reads as TGTGCCTGGAGGGGGCGGAAAGGGGCCCCTGAAGCTTTCTTT.

V is TRBV2 and J is TRBJ2-3; perhaps TRBD1 as D (6 bases). Trimming took 6 bases from V and 2 from J, leaving 9 bases between them. This CDR3 is built from 13 residues. The germline V gene has CDR1 SNHLY and CDR2 FYNNEI. The DNA of the CDR3 is TGTGCCAGCAGAGACAGGATCACAGATACGCAGTATTTT. Translating it yields CASRDRITDTQYF.

The rearrangement joins TRBV15 to TRBJ2-2, with D possibly TRBD1 on 6 matching bases. The CDR3 has 15 residues. V was shortened by 5 bases and J by 6 bases, with 16 bases between the two germline ends. CDR1 is LNHNV, CDR2 YYDKDF, per germline (reference sequence). CDR3 DNA: TGTGCCACCAGCCCCGACCTGACAGGTTCCGGGGAGCTGTTTTTT. This sequence encodes CATSPDLTGSGELFF.

The rearrangement links TRBV28 to TRBJ2-7; 9 bases match TRBD1. Germline lookup yields CDR1 MDHEN and CDR2 SYDVKM. This CDR3 spans 16 amino acids. V dropped 6 bases and J dropped 5; count of bases not matched to a gene: 14. The CDR3 region has the DNA TGTGCCAGCAGGCCGACCACAGGGGGCGTCGACCACGAGCAGTACTTC. This sequence encodes CASRPTTGGVDHEQYF.

The V call is TRBV19, the J call TRBJ1-6; TRBD1 might be the D (6 bases). This CDR3 region has 15 residues. Trimming cost V 5 bases and J 9 bases, with 17 bases left between them. Germline lookup yields CDR1 LNHDA and CDR2 SQIVND (reference sequence). This CDR3 reads CASSASGGRGSPLHF. In nucleotides, the CDR3 is TGTGCCAGTAGTGCCTCCGGGGGGCGCGGTTCACCCCTCCACTTT.

The chain recombines TRBV27 with TRBJ1-1; D call uncertain. The length of the CDR3 is 12 residues. Germline values: CDR1 MNHEY, CDR2 SMNVEV (reference sequence). V was shortened by 9 bases and J by 5 bases, with 13 bases between the two germline ends. This CDR3 is CASGRGWTEAFF. Written as DNA, the CDR3 is TGTGCCAGTGGGAGAGGGTGGACTGAAGCTTTCTTT.